The clone carrying this T cell receptor (beta chain) was picked up many times. The data were taken from a study of beta chain features in type 1 diabetes. TCRB transcripts that were expressed got sequenced, as all of the isolated RNA had been reverse transcribed. Sequenced by immunoSEQ multiplex PCR; TCRdb stores in-frame clones only, minus some. The sample yields fewer than 400,000 clones, 7.5% to 9% seen once. The sample consisted of central memory CD4+ T cells from blood. This receptor was obtained from a young woman in good health.

The CDR3 DNA sequence: TGTGCCAGCAGCCGGGCAGGGGCGGCAGATACGCAGTATTTT. As protein: CASSRAGAADTQYF. The J gene is TRBJ2-3, the V gene TRBV7-2, with a possible D match to TRBD1 (6 bases). The CDR3 sequence is 14 residues long. Per germline, CDR1 SGHTA and CDR2 FQGNSA. Trimming shortened V by 5 bases and J by 4 bases, and 13 bases separated the two germline ends.